These 9 T cell receptor beta chains were sequenced from one sample in a study of blood T cell repertoires in COVID-19. Some clones are missing from TCRdb's copy, which holds only in-frame ones; the method was immunoSEQ multiplex PCR. Altogether about 670,000 clones are present, around 89% being singletons, with the ten largest covering roughly 0.25%. Sequencing used peripheral blood. These receptors all come from a woman aged 18-29 years with acute or convalescent COVID-19.

The V call is TRBV5-6, the J call TRBJ2-5; 9 bases align to TRBD2. In germline, CDR1 is SGHDT, CDR2 YYEEEE. The CDR3 extends over 15 amino acids. Trimming took 5 bases from V and 5 from J; bases not matched to a gene: 10. CDR3 region: CASSRWRGGAETQYF. CDR3 DNA sequence: TGTGCCAGCAGTCGATGGCGGGGGGGCGCGGAGACCCAGTACTTC.

The rearrangement links TRBV19 to TRBJ2-3, with TRBD1 matching 9 bases. V shed 8 bases, J shed 3 bases, and the junction held 6 bases outside the gene matches. CDR1 is LNHDA and CDR2 is SQIVND in the germline V gene (reference sequence). The CDR3 sequence is 14 residues long. The CDR3 loop reads CASGSTGGTDTQYF. The CDR3 DNA follows: TGTGCCAGTGGCTCGACAGGGGGGACAGATACGCAGTATTTT.

The chain joins TRBV21-1 to TRBJ1-1. TRBV21-1 counts as a pseudogene. This CDR3 is 15 amino acids long. CDR3 loop: CASSIPLRGNTEAFF. For the CDR3, the DNA is TGTGCCAGCAGCATTCCCCTCCGGGGGAACACTGAAGCTTTCTTT.

The rearrangement uses TRBV5-1 and TRBJ1-1; D may be TRBD1 (6 bases). The CDR3 totals 16 residues. V lost 0 bases, J lost 4 bases, and 16 bases lay in between. Germline lookup yields CDR1 SGHRS and CDR2 YFSETQ. The chain's CDR3 is CASSLVFPDRGTEAFF. CDR3 sequence (DNA): TGCGCCAGCAGCTTGGTCTTCCCGGACAGAGGCACTGAAGCTTTCTTT.

V and J are TRBV20-1 and TRBJ2-7; no clear D gene. The V end was cut by 6 bases, the J end by 3 bases, with 9 bases between. This CDR3 has 11 residues. The germline gives CDR1 DFQATT, CDR2 SNEGSKA (reference sequence). CDR3 sequence (DNA): TGCAGTGCCCAGAGAGGCTACGAGCAGTACTTC. Residues: CSAQRGYEQYF.

This chain uses TRBV9 with TRBJ1-4; tentatively, D is TRBD1 (6 bases). CDR3 length: 15 amino acids. The V gene's germline CDR1 is SGDLS and CDR2 YYNGEE. Trimming shortened V by 4 bases and J by 7 bases, and 17 bases separated the two germline ends. The CDR3: CASSPRGGGTEKLFF. DNA for the CDR3: TGTGCCAGCAGCCCCCGAGGGGGGGGGACTGAAAAACTGTTTTTT.

V gene TRBV7-2 combines with J gene TRBJ2-1; D is undetermined. The CDR3 runs 14 residues. CDR1 is SGHTA and CDR2 is FQGNSA in the germline V gene. Trimming pared 5 bases from V and 0 bases from J, leaving 8 bases between. In DNA form, the CDR3 reads TGTGCCAGCAGCCTCCCAGGCTCCTACAATGAGCAGTTCTTC. As protein: CASSLPGSYNEQFF.

This chain links TRBV7-9 with TRBJ1-1, with D uncertain. This CDR3 is built from 12 residues. V was trimmed by 11 bases and J by 1 base, leaving 11 bases between them. Looked up from germline, CDR1 is SEHNR and CDR2 is FQNEAQ (reference sequence). Written as DNA, the CDR3 is TGTGCCGCTCACCAAGCGAACACTGAAGCTTTCTTT. It encodes CAAHQANTEAFF.

The chain employs TRBV9 and TRBJ1-2, with TRBD1 matching 8 bases. V lost 2 bases, J lost 6 bases, and 3 bases stayed unmatched. Per the germline V gene, CDR1 is SGDLS and CDR2 is YYNGEE. This CDR3 contains 13 residues. The CDR3 coding sequence is TGTGCCAGCAGCGTTCAGGGGGCGGATGGCTACACCTTC. Translated, it gives CASSVQGADGYTF.